Listed below are T cell receptor beta chains from one sample, sequenced in a study of T cells after posttransplantation cyclophosphamide. Sequencing used immunoSEQ multiplex PCR; TCRdb keeps in-frame clones, though not all of them. This sample yields about 2,300 clones, of which less than 85% are seen a single time; approximately 23% belongs to the top ten. This specimen consisted of PBMCs, obtained after allogeneic stem cell transplant with posttransplant cyclophosphamide. These receptor sequences come from a male patient younger than 45 who received an allogeneic stem cell transplant from a related donor, was CMV-positive, and had acute GVHD only. These T cells may partly come from the graft donor. Both conserved end residues are part of each CDR3. The order of the fields is D gene, clone size, V gene, CDR3 length, J gene, CDR3 DNA, CDR3 protein. The D gene is left open where the match is weak. A clone size is listed for some rows: how often the clone was seen (once, few, many), or a class if it is expanded.

D: .; size: few; V: TRBV11-3; length: 16; J: TRBJ2-2; DNA: TGTGCCAGCAGCGCTCGGACAGAGCTAAACACCGGGGAGCTGTTTTTT; CDR3: CASSARTELNTGELFF
D: .; size: .; V: TRBV19; length: 16; J: TRBJ1-5; DNA: TGTGCCAGTAGTAACAGGGCTGACCTTTACGATCAGCCCCAGCATTTT; CDR3: CASSNRADLYDQPQHF
D: TRBD2; size: .; V: TRBV5-4; length: 14; J: TRBJ2-3; DNA: TGTGCCAGCAGCTTGAACCGGGAGGGCGATACGCAGTATTTT; CDR3: CASSLNREGDTQYF
D: .; size: .; V: TRBV7-9; length: 16; J: TRBJ2-1; DNA: TGTGCCAGCAGCTTGAAGGGGGTGTCCCTTTACAATGAGCAGTTCTTC; CDR3: CASSLKGVSLYNEQFF
D: TRBD1; size: .; V: TRBV10-3; length: 14; J: TRBJ2-7; DNA: TGTGCCATCAGTGGGGGACAGGCCACCTACGAGCAGTACTTC; CDR3: CAISGGQATYEQYF
D: TRBD2; size: few; V: TRBV6-6; length: 15; J: TRBJ2-7; DNA: TGTGCCAGCAGTCAACCGACTAGCGGGGGCTACGAGCAGTACTTC; CDR3: CASSQPTSGGYEQYF
D: TRBD1; size: .; V: TRBV29-1; length: 11; J: TRBJ2-7; DNA: TGCAGCGGAGGACAGGGCTACGAGCAGTACTTC; CDR3: CSGGQGYEQYF
D: .; size: .; V: TRBV6-5; length: 13; J: TRBJ1-5; DNA: TGTGCCAGCCGAGGCGGGCTGTATCAGCCCCAGCATTTT; CDR3: CASRGGLYQPQHF
D: TRBD2; size: .; V: TRBV4-1; length: 13; J: TRBJ2-5; DNA: TGCGCCAGCAGTCAGGCGGGGGAAGAGACCCAGTACTTC; CDR3: CASSQAGEETQYF
D: .; size: .; V: TRBV15; length: 14; J: TRBJ2-2; DNA: TGTGCCACCGGAGACCCGCCGAACACCGGGGAGCTGTTTTTT; CDR3: CATGDPPNTGELFF
D: .; size: .; V: TRBV2; length: 15; J: TRBJ2-7; DNA: TGTGCCAGCAGTACGCGGAGATCTGCCTCCTACGAGCAGTACTTC; CDR3: CASSTRRSASYEQYF
D: .; size: .; V: TRBV6-4; length: 16; J: TRBJ1-2; DNA: TGTGCCAGCAGTTCCGTGGCAGGGGCCGGTAACTATGGCTACACCTTC; CDR3: CASSSVAGAGNYGYTF
D: TRBD2; size: .; V: TRBV13; length: 15; J: TRBJ2-1; DNA: TGTGCCAGCAGCCCGACTAGCGGGGGGTGGGATGAGCAGTTCTTC; CDR3: CASSPTSGGWDEQFF
D: TRBD1; size: .; V: TRBV5-1; length: 15; J: TRBJ2-6; DNA: TGCGCCAGCAGCCGACAGGGGGCTGGGGCCAACGTCCTGACTTTC; CDR3: CASSRQGAGANVLTF
D: .; size: .; V: TRBV19; length: 12; J: TRBJ1-1; DNA: TGTGCCAGTAGTATTGACAGGAGTGAAGCTTTCTTT; CDR3: CASSIDRSEAFF
D: .; size: .; V: TRBV7-8; length: 16; J: TRBJ2-7; DNA: TGTGCCAGCGGAAGGTTTGGACAGCTGGTGGTCTACGAGCAGTACTTC; CDR3: CASGRFGQLVVYEQYF
D: .; size: .; V: TRBV7-2; length: 13; J: TRBJ1-1; DNA: TGTGCCAGCAGACGAACAGGGAACACTGAAGCTTTCTTT; CDR3: CASRRTGNTEAFF
D: TRBD1; size: once; V: TRBV2; length: 12; J: TRBJ2-7; DNA: TGTGCCAGCAGCCCGACAGGGGCCGAGCAGTACTTC; CDR3: CASSPTGAEQYF
D: TRBD1; size: .; V: TRBV14; length: 16; J: TRBJ1-4; DNA: TGTGCCAGCAGTCAGGACAGGGGGCTTGGTAATGAAAAACTGTTTTTT; CDR3: CASSQDRGLGNEKLFF
D: .; size: .; V: TRBV4-1; length: 11; J: TRBJ2-1; DNA: TGCGCCAGCAGCCAAGATCGCGGAAAGTTCTTC; CDR3: CASSQDRGKFF
D: .; size: once; V: TRBV2; length: 13; J: TRBJ2-5; DNA: TGTGCCAGCAGTAAGGGGGAAGGGGAGACCCAGTACTTC; CDR3: CASSKGEGETQYF
D: TRBD1; size: .; V: TRBV25-1; length: 17; J: TRBJ2-7; DNA: TGTGCCAGCACCTGGACTTACCATACAGGGGATACCTACGAGCAGTACTTC; CDR3: CASTWTYHTGDTYEQYF
D: TRBD2; size: few; V: TRBV7-8; length: 15; J: TRBJ2-1; DNA: TGTGCCAGCAGCAGTACTAGCGGGGGGTACAATGAGCAGTTCTTC; CDR3: CASSSTSGGYNEQFF
D: .; size: .; V: TRBV5-4; length: 15; J: TRBJ1-4; DNA: TGTGCCAGCAGCTTGGAAGCCGGTTTTAATGAAAAACTGTTTTTT; CDR3: CASSLEAGFNEKLFF
D: TRBD1; size: .; V: TRBV19; length: 15; J: TRBJ2-5; DNA: TGTGCCAGTAGTACCCTGACAGGGGGGTATGAGACCCAGTACTTC; CDR3: CASSTLTGGYETQYF
D: TRBD1; size: .; V: TRBV5-4; length: 16; J: TRBJ1-1; DNA: TGTGCCAGCAGCTCTGGACAGGGGCGCGTGAACACTGAAGCTTTCTTT; CDR3: CASSSGQGRVNTEAFF
D: .; size: .; V: TRBV11-3; length: 15; J: TRBJ2-3; DNA: TGTGCCAGCAGCAAGAGGGCTGGGTCTAGTGATACGCAGTATTTT; CDR3: CASSKRAGSSDTQYF
D: TRBD1; size: .; V: TRBV2; length: 13; J: TRBJ2-5; DNA: TGTGCCAGCGCCCGAGGGGGCTTGGAGACCCAGTACTTC; CDR3: CASARGGLETQYF
D: TRBD1; size: .; V: TRBV13; length: 15; J: TRBJ2-5; DNA: TGTGCCAGCAGCTTCGACAGGGGATTGATCGAGACCCAGTACTTC; CDR3: CASSFDRGLIETQYF